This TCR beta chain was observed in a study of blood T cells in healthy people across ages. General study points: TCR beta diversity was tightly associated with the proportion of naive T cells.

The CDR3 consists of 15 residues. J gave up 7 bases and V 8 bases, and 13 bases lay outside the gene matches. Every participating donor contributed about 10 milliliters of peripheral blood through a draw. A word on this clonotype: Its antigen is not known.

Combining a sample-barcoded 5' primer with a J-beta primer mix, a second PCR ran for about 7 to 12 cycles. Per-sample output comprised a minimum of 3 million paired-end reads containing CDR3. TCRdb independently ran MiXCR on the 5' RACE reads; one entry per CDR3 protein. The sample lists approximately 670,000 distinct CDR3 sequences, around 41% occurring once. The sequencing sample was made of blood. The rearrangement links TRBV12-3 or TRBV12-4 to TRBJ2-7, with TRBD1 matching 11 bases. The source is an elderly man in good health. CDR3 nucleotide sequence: TGTGCCAGCGTTACCGGGACAGGGGGTGAGAATGAGCAGTACTTC. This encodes CASVTGTGGENEQYF.